This T cell receptor (beta chain) appears in the sequencing data of a study of T cell responses to AZD1222 COVID-19 vaccine. TCRdb's table, derived via immunoSEQ multiplex PCR, lists solely in-frame clones and lacks some. The sample includes 65,000 to 85,000 clones, approximately 81% of them seen just once. In germline, CDR1 is LGHNA, CDR2 YNFKEQ. Trimming pared 0 bases from V and 8 bases from J, leaving 19 bases between. CDR3 length: 16 residues. The source material was peripheral blood, sampled on day 0 of AZD1222 vaccination. The sequence came from an adult in good health. The chain recombines TRBV4-2 with TRBJ2-5; D possibly corresponds to TRBD2 (6 bases). The CDR3 region is CASSQDLYRDAGTQYF. CDR3 DNA: TGTGCCAGCAGCCAAGATTTGTATCGGGACGCGGGAACCCAGTACTTC.